This T cell receptor (beta chain) was obtained from a study of vaccination effects on CD4 cells after COVID-19. Study at large: Everyone in the study got two shots of either the BNT162b2 or mRNA-1273 vaccine.

Looked up from germline, CDR1 is MNHEY and CDR2 is SVGEGT. CDR3 length: 19 residues. The V gene end was trimmed by 5 bases and the J gene end by 1 base; junction bases not matched to a gene: 12. Profiling relied on immunoSEQ multiplex PCR, and the TCRdb table lists in-frame clones only, not all of them. The repertoire holds roughly 61,000 clones, with roughly 79% as singletons. Remarks on this clone: Its antigen is unidentified.

In the ViraFEST assay, antigen-specific CD4+ clonotypes were identified by expansion after peptide-pool stimulation. When around ten days of culture had elapsed, CD4+ T cells were isolated. At days 3 and 7, half of the medium was exchanged for IL-2 medium. The source material was CD4+ T cells from PBMCs cultured with HCoV-229E spike peptides, sampled before COVID-19 vaccination. This sequence originates from a human donor who received a COVID-19 vaccine. V and J are TRBV6-2 or TRBV6-3 and TRBJ1-6, with 9 positions matching TRBD1. The CDR3 DNA reads TGTGCCAGCAGTCCCTCCGGGACAGGGCGGAATTCCTATAATTCACCCCTCCACTTT. This sequence encodes CASSPSGTGRNSYNSPLHF.